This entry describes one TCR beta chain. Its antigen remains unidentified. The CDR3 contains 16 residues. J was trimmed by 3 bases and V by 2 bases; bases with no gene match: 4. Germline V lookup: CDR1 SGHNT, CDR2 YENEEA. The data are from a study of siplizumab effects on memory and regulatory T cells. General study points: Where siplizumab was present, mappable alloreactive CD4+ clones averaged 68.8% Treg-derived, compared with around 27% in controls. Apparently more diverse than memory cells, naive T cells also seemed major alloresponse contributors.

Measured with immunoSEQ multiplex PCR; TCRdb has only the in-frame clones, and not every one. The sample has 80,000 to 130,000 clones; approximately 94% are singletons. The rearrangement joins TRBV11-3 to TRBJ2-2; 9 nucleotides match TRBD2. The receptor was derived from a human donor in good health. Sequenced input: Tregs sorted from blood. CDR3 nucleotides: TGTGCCAGCAGCTTACATAGCGGGAGTTACACCGGGGAGCTGTTTTTT. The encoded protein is CASSLHSGSYTGELFF.